This T cell receptor beta chain appears in the sequencing data of a study of brain T cells in children with intractable seizures. Findings and caveats of the study: Only CDR3 sequence similarity suggested viral specificity, without known HCMV serostatus.

A remark on this clone: Its antigen is as yet unknown.

The method was immunoSEQ multiplex PCR; TCRdb's version includes in-frame clones alone and lacks a portion of them. The table shows roughly 80,000 clones, with roughly 91% occurring only once. Sequencing was limited to surgery cases with top T cell transcript signatures in brain tissue. Trimming pared 7 bases from V and 3 bases from J, leaving 7 bases between. The germline V gene encodes CDR1 SGHAT and CDR2 FQNNGV. This CDR3 spans 12 amino acids. The material was peripheral blood, obtained at surgery. The clonotype was recovered from a boy younger than two with tuberous sclerosis and intractable seizures. This chain links TRBV11-2 with TRBJ1-3; no clear D gene. The CDR3 nucleotides read TGTGCCAGCAAGCTCAATGGAAACACCATATATTTT. The encoded protein is CASKLNGNTIYF. The full variable domain, with the rest looked up from reference TRBV11-2 and TRBJ1-3, is EAGVAQSPRYKIIEKRQSVAFWCNPISGHATLYWYQQILGQGPKLLIQFQNNGVVDDSQLPKDRFSAERLKGVDSTLKIQPAKLEDSAVYLCASKLNGNTIYFGEGSWLTVV.